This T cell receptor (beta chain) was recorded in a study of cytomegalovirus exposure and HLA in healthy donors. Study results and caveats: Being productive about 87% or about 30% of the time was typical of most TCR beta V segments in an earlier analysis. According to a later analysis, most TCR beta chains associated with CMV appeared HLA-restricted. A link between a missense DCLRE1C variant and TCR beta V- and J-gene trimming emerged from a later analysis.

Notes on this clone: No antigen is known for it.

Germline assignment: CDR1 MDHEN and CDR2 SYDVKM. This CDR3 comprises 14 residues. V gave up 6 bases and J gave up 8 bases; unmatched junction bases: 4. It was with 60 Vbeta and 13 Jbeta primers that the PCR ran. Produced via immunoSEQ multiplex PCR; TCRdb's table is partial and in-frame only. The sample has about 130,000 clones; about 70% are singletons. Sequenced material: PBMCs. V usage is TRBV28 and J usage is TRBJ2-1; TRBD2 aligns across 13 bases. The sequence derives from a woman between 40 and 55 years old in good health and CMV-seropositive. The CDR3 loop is CASRLAGGPDEQFF. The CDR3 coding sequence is TGTGCCAGCAGACTAGCGGGAGGGCCAGATGAGCAGTTCTTC.